The 4 T cell receptor beta chains listed next were all sequenced from one sample in a study of identical twins. TCRdb processed the 5' RACE reads anew with MiXCR; each CDR3 protein has one entry. The sample shows 200,000 to 250,000 distinct CDR3 sequences, about 7.3% of them seen only once. The sample was also linked to a second study, of yellow fever vaccine responses in identical twins.

The sample consisted of memory (CD45RO+) T cells sorted from blood. The receptors originated from a woman aged 18-29 years in good health.

The V and J genes are TRBV20-1 and TRBJ2-3; TRBD2 matches at 9 bases. The length of the CDR3 is 16 residues. Per germline, CDR1 DFQATT and CDR2 SNEGSKA (reference sequence). Trimming cost V 3 bases and J 2 bases; bases outside gene matches: 9. The CDR3 bases are TGCAGTGCTAGTATCGCTGGCGGGAGGGCCACAGATACGCAGTATTTT. This codes for CSASIAGGRATDTQYF.

This clonotype was observed a handful of times. The V call is TRBV11-2, the J call TRBJ1-4, with 7 bases matching TRBD1. After removal of 1 base from V and 5 bases from J, the junction contained 10 bases not matched to a gene. Germline CDR1 and CDR2: SGHAT and FQNNGV. The CDR3 sequence is 17 residues long. CDR3 in DNA: TGTGCCAGCAGCTTAGCTGGGTTTGTCAGGGGGAATGAAAAACTGTTTTTT. As protein: CASSLAGFVRGNEKLFF.

This CDR3 reads CASSVGGREVYEQYF. Written as DNA, the CDR3 is TGTGCCAGCAGCGTAGGCGGGAGGGAGGTTTACGAGCAGTACTTC. The rearrangement links TRBV9 to TRBJ2-7; 9 nucleotides align to TRBD2. The CDR3 has 15 amino acids. J gave up 4 bases and V 0 bases, and 5 bases lay outside the gene matches. Looked up from germline, CDR1 is SGDLS and CDR2 is YYNGEE.

This sequence joins TRBV6-2 or TRBV6-3 and TRBJ2-3; possibly TRBD2 for D (5 bases). Germline CDR1 and CDR2: MNHEY and SVGEGT. Trimming removed 6 bases at V and 4 bases at J, with 20 bases between. This CDR3 is built from 16 residues. This chain's CDR3 is CASRGYSGFLSDTQYF. The CDR3 region has the DNA TGTGCCAGCAGGGGGTATTCGGGATTCCTTTCAGATACGCAGTATTTT.